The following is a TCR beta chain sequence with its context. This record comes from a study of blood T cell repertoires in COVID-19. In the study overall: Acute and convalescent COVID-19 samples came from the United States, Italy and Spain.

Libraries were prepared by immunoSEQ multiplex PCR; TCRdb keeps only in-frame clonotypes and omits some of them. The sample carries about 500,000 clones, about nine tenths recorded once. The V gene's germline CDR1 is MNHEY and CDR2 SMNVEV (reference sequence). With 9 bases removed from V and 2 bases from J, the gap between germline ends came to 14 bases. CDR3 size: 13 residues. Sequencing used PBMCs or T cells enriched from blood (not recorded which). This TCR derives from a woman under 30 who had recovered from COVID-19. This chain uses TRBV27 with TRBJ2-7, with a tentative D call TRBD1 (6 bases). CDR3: CASRTDRTYEQYF. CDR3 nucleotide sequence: TGTGCCAGTAGGACAGACCGTACCTACGAGCAGTACTTC.